This T cell receptor beta chain was recovered during a study of cytomegalovirus exposure and HLA in healthy donors. Study-wide results and limits: Most subjects had HLA-A and HLA-B alleles reportedly predicted accurately by TCR beta sequences. Associated with cytomegalovirus, according to the listing, were about 160 TCR beta chains.

Donors showed nominal health when sampled, although they likely had unrecorded immune exposures. As for this clone: The antigen is not known.

The CDR3 is 13 residues long. The germline V gene encodes CDR1 MNHNS and CDR2 SASEGT. The ends were cut back, 6 bases at V and 8 bases at J, with 14 bases in the middle. The PCR had 60 Vbeta and 13 Jbeta primers. Using immunoSEQ multiplex PCR, the repertoire was profiled, and TCRdb retains in-frame clones only, with some absent. The sample consists of more than 20,000 clones, 65% to 85% of them appearing once. The receptor was derived from a man aged 60 to 75 in good health and CMV-seronegative. What was sequenced was PBMCs. The chain is built from TRBV6-1 and TRBJ1-5; D might be TRBD1 (6 bases). As DNA, the CDR3 is TGTGCCAGCAGGCTGACAGGACCAGAGCCCCAGCATTTT. It specifies CASRLTGPEPQHF.